This T cell receptor beta chain emerged from a study of response to subunit inactivated influenza vaccine. The table lists this clonotype with a few counts. One entry per CDR3 protein results from TCRdb running MiXCR on the RT-PCR reads. The sample lists about 520,000 distinct CDR3 sequences, 7.2% occurring once. The CDR3 totals 15 residues. With V trimmed by 0 bases and J by 5 bases, 7 bases remained unmatched. Germline V CDR1 and CDR2: SGHRS, YFSETQ. The TCR was taken from a man aged 50 to 69 who received an inactivated influenza vaccine. The sample consisted of PBMCs from blood, taken about 24 months after vaccination. The chain couples TRBV5-1 to TRBJ2-5; 7 bases align to TRBD2. This chain's CDR3 is CASSLAGGSDETQYF. The CDR3 nucleotides are TGCGCCAGCAGCTTGGCCGGCGGGAGTGACGAGACCCAGTACTTC.